The next 26 T cell receptor beta chains were all read from a single sample in a study of blood T cell repertoires in COVID-19. Using immunoSEQ multiplex PCR, the repertoire was profiled, and TCRdb retains in-frame clones only, with some absent. The profile shows 150,000 to 200,000 clones, over 75% of them singletons. Material: peripheral blood. Receptors originate from a man aged 60-69 years with acute or convalescent COVID-19.

This clone was seen only once. The chain uses TRBV5-1 and TRBJ2-3; 16 bases are a match to TRBD2. There are 16 residues in the CDR3. Germline CDR1 is SGHRS and CDR2 is YFSETQ. V gave up 4 bases and J gave up 4 bases; unmatched junction bases: 3. CDR3 sequence (DNA): TGCGCCAGCAGCGTGGGACTAGCGGGAGGGGCAGATACGCAGTATTTT. It is translated as CASSVGLAGGADTQYF.

This chain joins TRBV19 and TRBJ1-6, with 7 nucleotides matching TRBD1. The CDR3 extends over 14 amino acids. CDR1 is LNHDA and CDR2 is SQIVND in the germline V gene (reference sequence). Trimming removed 4 bases from V and 8 bases from J; junction bases left unmatched: 5. The CDR3 loop reads CASSRGQKDSPLHF. In nucleotides, the CDR3 is TGTGCCAGTAGTAGGGGACAGAAGGATTCACCCCTCCACTTT.

The chain is built from TRBV11-3 and TRBJ2-1, with a tentative D call TRBD1 (6 bases). Germline V gives CDR1 SGHNT, CDR2 YENEEA. This CDR3 contains 13 residues. V was shortened by 3 bases and J by 7 bases, with 10 bases between the two germline ends. The CDR3 coding sequence is TGTGCCAGCAGCTTCGGACAGCAGAATGAGCAGTTCTTC. Its protein product is CASSFGQQNEQFF.

This clone came up a few times. The chain uses TRBV5-1 and TRBJ1-1, with 8 bases that match TRBD1. Germline loops: CDR1 SGHRS, CDR2 YFSETQ. The CDR3 has 16 amino acids. J lost 1 base, V lost 2 bases, and 7 bases had no gene match. CDR3 sequence: CASSLNWGQANTEAFF. CDR3 bases: TGCGCCAGCAGCTTAAACTGGGGACAGGCGAACACTGAAGCTTTCTTT.

The rearrangement uses TRBV15 and TRBJ2-7; possibly TRBD2 for D (6 bases). Germline values: CDR1 LNHNV, CDR2 YYDKDF (reference sequence). The length of the CDR3 is 14 residues. The V end was cut by 4 bases, the J end by 3 bases, with 13 bases between. The CDR3 region is CATSTRLGGYEQYF. CDR3 nucleotide sequence: TGTGCCACCAGCACCCGGTTGGGGGGCTACGAGCAGTACTTC.

The table lists this clone with a count of one. The chain couples TRBV5-1 to TRBJ1-3; TRBD1 matches at 9 bases. This CDR3 is built from 16 residues. J gave up 7 bases and V 3 bases, and 11 bases lay outside the gene matches. Germline values: CDR1 SGHRS, CDR2 YFSETQ. CDR3: CASSSQPTGGRNTIYF. The CDR3 coding sequence is TGCGCCAGCAGCTCGCAGCCGACAGGGGGTCGGAACACCATATATTTT.

The V call is TRBV5-1, the J call TRBJ1-1, with D uncertain. Trimming cost V 4 bases and J 0 bases, with 16 bases left between them. The CDR3 loop spans 16 amino acids. Germline CDR1 and CDR2: SGHRS and YFSETQ. This CDR3 reads CASSPRMRELNTEAFF. CDR3 DNA sequence: TGCGCCAGCAGCCCTCGTATGCGGGAGCTGAACACTGAAGCTTTCTTT.

About this clone: Other DNA sequences in the sample encode the same CDR3. The genes are TRBV7-9 and TRBJ1-2; 7 nucleotides line up with TRBD1. The germline CDR1 and CDR2 sequences are SEHNR and FQNEAQ (reference sequence). The V and J ends lost 3 bases and 8 bases, in that order; junction bases with no gene match: 6. This CDR3 has 13 amino acids. CDR3 nucleotide sequence: TGTGCCAGCAGCTTCTCCGACAGGGAGGGCTACACCTTC. Translating gives CASSFSDREGYTF. Complete variable domain (other parts from reference TRBV7-9 and TRBJ1-2): DTGVSQNPRHKITKRGQNVTFRCDPISEHNRLYWYRQTLGQGPEFLTYFQNEAQLEKSRLLSDRFSAERPKGSFSTLEIQRTEQGDSAMYLCASSFSDREGYTFGSGTRLTVV.

The V and J genes are TRBV6-5 and TRBJ2-7; 12 bases are shared with TRBD2. Germline V lookup: CDR1 MNHEY, CDR2 SVGAGI. The CDR3 totals 16 residues. Trimming removed 4 bases from V and 1 base from J; junction bases left unmatched: 5. CDR3 region: CASSSKGLAGSYEQYF. CDR3 nucleotide sequence: TGTGCCAGCAGTTCCAAGGGACTAGCGGGTTCCTACGAGCAGTACTTC.

This chain connects TRBV11-2 to TRBJ2-6; tentative D call: TRBD1 (6 bases). The CDR3 is 17 residues long. The germline V and J ends were trimmed by 1 base and 1 base, with 11 bases remaining between them. Germline V CDR1 and CDR2: SGHAT, FQNNGV. CDR3 nucleotide sequence: TGTGCCAGCAGCTTAGTGTTAGGGGGTTCTGGGGCCAACGTCCTGACTTTC. Translating gives CASSLVLGGSGANVLTF.

The CDR3 sequence is CASRRTGNTEAFF. CDR3 DNA: TGTGCCAGCAGGAGGACAGGGAACACTGAAGCTTTCTTT. This chain links TRBV12-3 or TRBV12-4 with TRBJ1-1; 7 positions agree with TRBD1. V shed 6 bases, J shed 1 base, and the junction held 2 bases outside the gene matches. CDR3 length: 13 amino acids.

The chain carries TRBV7-2 and TRBJ2-5, with D perhaps TRBD2 (6 bases). Trimming pared 3 bases from V and 7 bases from J, leaving 15 bases between. CDR1 is SGHTA, CDR2 FQGNSA, per germline. This CDR3 has 14 amino acids. Here the CDR3 reads CASSLANDGGTQYF. The CDR3 DNA follows: TGTGCCAGCAGCTTGGCCAACGACGGGGGGACCCAGTACTTC.

CDR3 sequence reads: CASSLEPKTGPYNEQFF. For the CDR3, the DNA is TGCGCCAGCAGCTTGGAGCCGAAGACAGGGCCCTACAATGAGCAGTTCTTC. The rearrangement links TRBV5-1 to TRBJ2-1; TRBD1 matches at 7 bases. The germline gives CDR1 SGHRS, CDR2 YFSETQ. CDR3 size: 17 residues. V gave up 0 bases and J gave up 2 bases; unmatched junction bases: 8.

The chain carries TRBV2 and TRBJ2-7; TRBD2 matches 9 bases. J was trimmed by 4 bases and V by 6 bases; bases with no gene match: 7. The CDR3 length is 14 residues. Germline lookup yields CDR1 SNHLY and CDR2 FYNNEI. CDR3 DNA: TGTGCCAGCAGGATGGCGGGAGGGACTTACGAGCAGTACTTC. Translated, it gives CASRMAGGTYEQYF.

This chain uses TRBV28 with TRBJ1-2, with 8 bases lining up with TRBD1. CDR3 length: 14 residues. The ends lost 5 bases at V and 8 bases at J; junction bases unmatched: 10. CDR1 MDHEN and CDR2 SYDVKM come from the germline V gene. The CDR3 loop is CASSPSDRVKGYTF. CDR3 sequence (DNA): TGTGCCAGCAGTCCCTCGGACAGGGTAAAAGGCTACACCTTC.

The chain has TRBV19 and TRBJ1-2; D is uncertain. V lost 5 bases to trimming and J lost 5 bases, with 21 bases between them. Germline V lookup: CDR1 LNHDA, CDR2 SQIVND (reference sequence). The length of the CDR3 is 16 residues. The DNA of the CDR3 is TGTGCCAGTAGTTCCCGGGAAGCGTTGAGTGGGTATGGCTACACCTTC. Translation gives CASSSREALSGYGYTF.

The chain joins TRBV7-8 to TRBJ1-5; D perhaps matches TRBD1 (5 bases). CDR3 size: 14 residues. The germline V gene encodes CDR1 SGHVS and CDR2 FQNEAQ. Trimming took off 1 base at V and 4 bases at J, with 8 bases between the two ends. CDR3 sequence: CASSLGRVNQPQHF. CDR3 sequence (DNA): TGTGCCAGCAGCTTAGGCAGGGTAAATCAGCCCCAGCATTTT.

V and J are TRBV7-2 and TRBJ2-2; the match to TRBD2 covers 8 bases. The V segment lost 6 bases and the J segment 4 bases; nucleotides outside the gene matches: 13. This CDR3 has 17 amino acids. From germline, CDR1 is SGHTA and CDR2 FQGNSA. CDR3 bases: TGTGCCAGCAGTTCTGCCGGGAGGGCCCTCAGCACCGGGGAGCTGTTTTTT. Amino acids: CASSSAGRALSTGELFF.

Here the CDR3 reads CASSYRTGHKAYEQYF. The CDR3 coding sequence is TGTGCCAGCAGTTATAGGACAGGGCACAAGGCCTACGAGCAGTACTTC. The chain employs TRBV3-1 (or the pseudogene TRBV3-2) and TRBJ2-7; 8 bases fit TRBD1. CDR1 is LGHDT, CDR2 YNNKEL, per germline (reference sequence). The CDR3 covers 16 residues. The trim removed 6 bases at V and 2 bases at J, leaving 12 bases unmatched.

The chain has TRBV7-9 and TRBJ2-7, with TRBD1 identical over 7 bases. The CDR3 has 14 amino acids. Germline trimming cut 8 bases from V and 0 bases from J; bases unmatched to any gene: 7. From germline, CDR1 is SEHNR and CDR2 FQNEAQ (reference sequence). The CDR3: CASQEDRSSYEQYF. CDR3 nucleotides: TGTGCCAGCCAGGAGGACAGGAGCTCCTACGAGCAGTACTTC.

This chain connects TRBV11-2 to TRBJ2-1; a weak D match, TRBD1 (5 bases). CDR3 length equals 13 residues. CDR1 is SGHAT, CDR2 FQNNGV, per germline. Trimming cost V 0 bases and J 13 bases, with 13 bases left between them. In nucleotides, the CDR3 is TGTGCCAGCAGCTTAGATATATCCACAGGTCAGTTCTTC. Protein: CASSLDISTGQFF.

This sequence joins TRBV19 and TRBJ2-2; 8 bases map to TRBD1. Germline trimming cut 1 base from V and 10 bases from J; bases unmatched to any gene: 8. The CDR3 runs 15 residues. Per germline, CDR1 LNHDA and CDR2 SQIVND (reference sequence). The CDR3 is CASSIGGTGRAELFF. CDR3 DNA sequence: TGTGCCAGTAGTATAGGTGGGACAGGACGGGCGGAGCTGTTTTTT.

This CDR3 reads CASSQSGTGTYEQYF. Written as DNA, the CDR3 is TGTGCCAGCAGCCAATCCGGGACAGGGACCTACGAGCAGTACTTC. The chain carries TRBV3-1 (or the pseudogene TRBV3-2) and TRBJ2-7; the match to TRBD1 covers 9 bases. V gave up 2 bases and J gave up 2 bases; unmatched junction bases: 4. The CDR3 is made up of 15 amino acids. Per the germline V gene, CDR1 is LGHDT and CDR2 is YNNKEL (reference sequence).

The chain carries TRBV30 and TRBJ1-2, with 11 bases matching TRBD1. The J segment lost 8 bases and the V segment lost 5 bases, leaving 1 base of the junction unmatched. CDR3 size: 11 residues. Per the germline V gene, CDR1 is GTSNPN and CDR2 is SVGIG (reference sequence). CDR3 region: CAWGTGGGYTF. The CDR3, as DNA: TGTGCCTGGGGGACAGGGGGGGGCTACACCTTC.

This sequence joins TRBV2 and TRBJ2-1; 7 bases are a match to TRBD2. Per the germline V gene, CDR1 is SNHLY and CDR2 is FYNNEI. V lost 8 bases and J lost 14; bases outside the gene matches: 9. CDR3 length equals 11 residues. CDR3 amino acids: CASGANGLEFF. For the CDR3, the DNA is TGTGCCAGCGGGGCCAATGGACTAGAGTTCTTC.

This chain connects TRBV6-2 or TRBV6-3 to TRBJ2-7, with 13 positions matching TRBD2. CDR1 is MNHEY and CDR2 is SVGEGT in the germline V gene. Trimming removed 6 bases from V and 2 bases from J; junction bases left unmatched: 10. The CDR3 has 17 residues. The CDR3 spells CASSGLAGVGTTYEQYF. As DNA, the CDR3 is TGTGCCAGCAGCGGACTAGCGGGAGTGGGTACGACCTACGAGCAGTACTTC.